Following are 27 T cell receptor beta chains from one sample sequenced in a study of T cells in Graves' hyperthyroidism and ophthalmopathy. Amplification of TCR beta CDR3 regions used RNA as the template. HTBI primers drove first-round RT-PCR of the TCR CDR3. TCRdb passed the multiplex PCR reads through MiXCR, listing each CDR3 protein once. The table has 550,000 to 850,000 distinct CDR3 sequences, roughly a sixth seen once. Material for sequencing was blood. The origin of the receptors is a woman in her 50s with Graves' hyperthyroidism that later progressed to Graves' ophthalmopathy.

Only a few counts were recorded for this clonotype. The chain has TRBV7-9 and TRBJ2-5; TRBD2 matches 7 bases. Per the germline V gene, CDR1 is SEHNR and CDR2 is FQNEAQ (reference sequence). The trim removed 1 base at V and 3 bases at J, leaving 11 bases unmatched. The CDR3 has 17 amino acids. The DNA for the CDR3 is TGTGCCAGCAGCTTAGTTTGGGGAGGGCGGCGTGAAGAGACCCAGTACTTC. It translates to CASSLVWGGRREETQYF. Based on the CDR3 plus reference TRBV7-9 and TRBJ2-5, the full variable domain is DTGVSQNPRHKITKRGQNVTFRCDPISEHNRLYWYRQTLGQGPEFLTYFQNEAQLEKSRLLSDRFSAERPKGSFSTLEIQRTEQGDSAMYLCASSLVWGGRREETQYFGPGTRLLVL.

This clonotype was seen a few times. The chain joins TRBV4-1 to TRBJ1-5; D is unresolved. The V gene's germline CDR1 is MGHRA and CDR2 YSYEKL. The CDR3 extends over 15 amino acids. V lost 0 bases, J lost 3 bases, and 9 bases lay in between. The CDR3, as DNA: TGCGCCAGCAGCCAAGATCAGCAGATCAATCAGCCCCAGCATTTT. Encoded protein: CASSQDQQINQPQHF.

This clonotype appeared many times. The chain couples TRBV20-1 to TRBJ1-6, with 8 nucleotides matching TRBD1. The germline CDR1 and CDR2 sequences are DFQATT and SNEGSKA (reference sequence). The CDR3 has 17 residues. Trimming removed 6 bases from V and 1 base from J; junction bases left unmatched: 11. DNA for the CDR3: TGCAGTGCGAAGAGGTTGGACAGGGTGTCCTATAATTCACCCCTCCACTTT. This translates into CSAKRLDRVSYNSPLHF.

The rearrangement uses TRBV19 and TRBJ1-1; D is uncertain. V lost 1 base and J lost 1, with 10 bases in between. Germline-derived CDR1 and CDR2 are LNHDA and SQIVND (reference sequence). This CDR3 spans 15 amino acids. The CDR3 protein is CASSIGVGENTEAFF. Written as DNA, the CDR3 is TGTGCCAGTAGTATAGGGGTAGGAGAGAACACTGAAGCTTTCTTT.

V gene TRBV4-3 combines with J gene TRBJ2-1; weak D call: TRBD1 (5 bases). Per the germline V gene, CDR1 is LGHNA and CDR2 is YSLEER. Trimming pared 0 bases from V and 7 bases from J, leaving 13 bases between. The CDR3 runs to 15 residues. Here the CDR3 reads CASSQDGQGRNEQFF. CDR3 sequence (DNA): TGCGCCAGCAGCCAAGACGGGCAGGGCCGGAATGAGCAGTTCTTC.

The table lists this clonotype with a few counts. The chain uses TRBV7-9 and TRBJ1-1; D remains ambiguous. V lost 4 bases to trimming and J lost 4 bases, with 16 bases between them. Germline V CDR1 and CDR2: SEHNR, FQNEAQ (reference sequence). CDR3 length equals 15 residues. Here the CDR3 reads CASSSPTKRSTEAFF. The CDR3 DNA follows: TGTGCCAGCAGCTCCCCGACAAAGCGGAGCACTGAAGCTTTCTTT.

This clonotype appeared a few times. The genes are TRBV19 and TRBJ1-6; TRBD1 is a possible D gene (6 bases). Between the trimmed V and J ends, which lost 1 base and 11 bases, there was a span of 18 bases. The CDR3 runs 16 residues. Germline assignment: CDR1 LNHDA and CDR2 SQIVND (reference sequence). The CDR3 sequence: CASSIAPVQGWPPLHF. Written as DNA, the CDR3 is TGTGCCAGTAGTATAGCGCCGGTTCAGGGGTGGCCACCCCTCCACTTT.

This rearrangement joins TRBV14 to TRBJ2-3, with a weak D call TRBD1 (6 bases). CDR3 length equals 17 residues. The V and J ends lost 0 bases and 4 bases respectively, with 17 bases between them. Germline CDR1 SGHDN, CDR2 FVKESK. This CDR3 reads CASSQDRAGAVPDTQYF. The CDR3 DNA reads as TGTGCCAGCAGCCAAGACCGTGCAGGGGCAGTTCCAGATACGCAGTATTTT.

This clonotype was seen repeatedly, ten times or more. The CDR3 region is CASSSLLGVQETQYF. CDR3 nucleotide sequence: TGCGCCAGCAGCTCTTTACTCGGGGTGCAAGAGACCCAGTACTTC. This sequence joins TRBV5-1 and TRBJ2-5; weak D call: TRBD2 (5 bases). Germline values: CDR1 SGHRS, CDR2 YFSETQ. V was clipped by 3 bases and J by 2 bases, with 14 bases between them. The CDR3 runs to 15 residues.

In this sample, this clonotype turned up a few times. V gene TRBV6-5 combines with J gene TRBJ1-2, with D hard to call. Germline V CDR1 and CDR2: MNHEY, SVGAGI. The CDR3 extends over 17 amino acids. Trimming took 0 bases from V and 0 from J, leaving 14 bases between them. The CDR3 sequence: CASSYSMAWDSNYGYTF. CDR3 DNA sequence: TGTGCCAGCAGTTACTCGATGGCTTGGGATTCTAACTATGGCTACACCTTC.

In this sample, this clonotype turned up many times. This chain links TRBV5-1 with TRBJ1-1; D is unresolved. Germline lookup yields CDR1 SGHRS and CDR2 YFSETQ. V lost 5 bases and J 4 bases, leaving 18 bases between the germline ends. CDR3 length: 15 residues. CDR3 DNA: TGCGCCAGCAGTGGTGGGGTTAATCGGGCCACTGAAGCTTTCTTT. Translating it yields CASSGGVNRATEAFF.

This clonotype was seen a few times. This chain connects TRBV6-5 to TRBJ2-5, with TRBD2 matching over 11 bases. CDR3 length equals 18 residues. V gave up 0 bases and J gave up 4 bases; unmatched junction bases: 10. The germline gives CDR1 MNHEY, CDR2 SVGAGI. The CDR3 loop reads CASSYSWSSGGFLETQYF. CDR3 nucleotide sequence: TGTGCCAGCAGTTACTCGTGGTCTAGCGGGGGGTTCCTAGAGACCCAGTACTTC.

The chain employs TRBV24-1 and TRBJ1-1; tentative D call: TRBD1 (6 bases). Germline lookup yields CDR1 KGHDR and CDR2 SFDVKD. The CDR3 is 15 amino acids. The V gene lost 3 bases and the J gene lost 4 bases, with 14 bases spanning the gap. The CDR3 coding sequence is TGTGCCACCAGTGATCGAAGCACAGGGATCACTGAAGCTTTCTTT. Its protein is CATSDRSTGITEAFF.

Many counts were recorded for this clonotype. This chain joins TRBV5-1 and TRBJ2-7, with 7 bases that match TRBD2. Unmatched junction bases numbered 10, after V lost 8 bases and J lost 2 bases. The CDR3 runs to 14 residues. In germline, CDR1 is SGHRS, CDR2 YFSETQ. The CDR3 DNA follows: TGCGCCAGTGCCCGGGGGGAGATGACCTACGAGCAGTACTTC. Translating gives CASARGEMTYEQYF.

This clonotype was seen ten or more times. The chain carries TRBV20-1 and TRBJ2-1; D is unresolved. V lost 3 bases, J lost 7 bases, and 19 bases lay in between. Germline V gene sequence: CDR1 DFQATT, CDR2 SNEGSKA (reference sequence). The CDR3 runs 15 residues. The CDR3 region has the DNA TGCAGTGCTAGCCCTGGGAACCGCCTAAGGAATGAGCAGTTCTTC. It translates to CSASPGNRLRNEQFF.

This clonotype showed up many times. A read error may account for a junction end that differs from germline. The rearrangement uses TRBV3-1 and TRBJ2-7; D remains unclear. This CDR3 is 15 amino acids long. Germline assignment: CDR1 LGHDT and CDR2 YNNKEL (reference sequence). Here the CDR3 DNA reads TGTGCCAGCAGCCAAGCCTTCGACACCTCCTACGAGCGGTACTTC. Its protein is CASSQAFDTSYERYF.

In its sample, this clonotype was seen many times. The V and J genes are TRBV9 and TRBJ2-5, with 8 bases fitting TRBD1. With V trimmed by 0 bases and J by 5 bases, 6 bases remained unmatched. The CDR3 is made up of 15 amino acids. Per germline, CDR1 SGDLS and CDR2 YYNGEE. CDR3: CASSVVGQDGETQYF. CDR3 in DNA: TGTGCCAGCAGCGTAGTGGGACAGGATGGGGAGACCCAGTACTTC.

Many counts were recorded for this clonotype. The rearrangement links TRBV24-1 to TRBJ2-1; D gene uncertain. Trimming shortened V by 1 base and J by 4 bases, and 7 bases separated the two germline ends. The germline gives CDR1 KGHDR, CDR2 SFDVKD. The CDR3 length is 14 residues. The CDR3 region has the DNA TGTGCCACCAGTGATTTCCACGGATACAATGAGCAGTTCTTC. Translated, it gives CATSDFHGYNEQFF.

The J gene is TRBJ2-1, the V gene TRBV6-2 or TRBV6-3; a possible D gene is TRBD2 (6 bases). Trimming left V 0 bases short and J 5 bases short, with 14 bases between. The CDR3 totals 16 residues. Germline lookup yields CDR1 MNHEY and CDR2 SVGEGT. CDR3 loop: CASSYSIRRGHNEQFF. As DNA, the CDR3 is TGTGCCAGCAGTTACTCGATAAGGAGGGGACACAATGAGCAGTTCTTC.

The genes are TRBV20-1 and TRBJ2-1; TRBD2 agrees at 9 bases. There are 16 residues in the CDR3. The germline V gene encodes CDR1 DFQATT and CDR2 SNEGSKA (reference sequence). Trimming took 1 base from V and 2 from J; bases not matched to a gene: 6. This CDR3 reads CSARANSGGPYNEQFF. CDR3 coding DNA: TGCAGTGCTAGAGCAAATAGCGGGGGCCCCTACAATGAGCAGTTCTTC.

This clonotype was counted many times. This chain connects TRBV30 to TRBJ1-1; TRBD1 aligns across 8 bases. Germline V gene sequence: CDR1 GTSNPN, CDR2 SVGIG (reference sequence). The J segment lost 4 bases and the V segment lost 2 bases, leaving 3 bases of the junction unmatched. This CDR3 has 13 amino acids. The CDR3 bases are TGTGCCTGGAGTCAGGGGGCTAGCACTGAAGCTTTCTTT. It encodes CAWSQGASTEAFF.

This rearrangement joins TRBV20-1 to TRBJ2-7, with a possible D match to TRBD2 (5 bases). In germline, CDR1 is DFQATT, CDR2 SNEGSKA (reference sequence). Deletions cut 6 bases from V and 6 bases from J, with 24 bases between. The CDR3 has 15 amino acids. CDR3 bases: TGCAGTGCCAGCCCCCTGACCCGGACGAGGGTCGAGCAGTACTTC. Amino acid sequence: CSASPLTRTRVEQYF.

The J gene is TRBJ2-1, the V gene TRBV18; 16 bases fit TRBD2. V lost 8 bases and J lost 9; bases outside the gene matches: 16. This CDR3 comprises 18 residues. Germline CDR1 KGHSH, CDR2 LQKENI. This CDR3 reads CASSLGGLAGGPRLEQFF. For the CDR3, the DNA is TGTGCCAGCAGTTTAGGGGGACTAGCGGGAGGGCCTCGTCTTGAGCAGTTCTTC.

This clonotype was found a few times. The chain carries TRBV6-1 and TRBJ1-5, with D hard to call. Germline V gene sequence: CDR1 MNHNS, CDR2 SASEGT. V shed 1 base and J shed 0 bases, with 7 bases lying between them. The CDR3 is 15 residues long. CDR3 nucleotides: TGTGCCAGCAGTGAAGATCGGAATAGCAATCAGCCCCAGCATTTT. Translating gives CASSEDRNSNQPQHF.

This clonotype was recorded many times. The chain combines TRBV4-1 with TRBJ2-1, with unresolved D. The germline V gene has CDR1 MGHRA and CDR2 YSYEKL. CDR3 size: 14 residues. The V end was cut by 1 base, the J end by 5 bases, with 9 bases between. DNA of the CDR3: TGCGCCAGCAGCCAAGCTCCAAGGGACAATGAGCAGTTCTTC. Translation: CASSQAPRDNEQFF.

This clonotype was recorded many times. The CDR3 sequence: CASGSRWGFNNEQFF. The CDR3 DNA reads as TGTGCCAGCGGTTCTCGGTGGGGGTTCAACAATGAGCAGTTCTTC. The V and J genes are TRBV6-5 and TRBJ2-1; the D gene could be TRBD1 or TRBD2 (5 bases each). Trimming cost V 8 bases and J 5 bases, with 19 bases left between them. The CDR3 sequence is 15 residues long. Germline CDR1 MNHEY, CDR2 SVGAGI.

The chain is built from TRBV27 and TRBJ2-7, with D uncertain. Trimming cost V 6 bases and J 0 bases, with 15 bases left between them. The CDR3 spans 15 residues. Germline V gene sequence: CDR1 MNHEY, CDR2 SMNVEV (reference sequence). The CDR3 nucleotides are TGTGCCAGCAGCCAAGAGGCCCGGAGCTCCTACGAGCAGTACTTC. It encodes CASSQEARSSYEQYF.